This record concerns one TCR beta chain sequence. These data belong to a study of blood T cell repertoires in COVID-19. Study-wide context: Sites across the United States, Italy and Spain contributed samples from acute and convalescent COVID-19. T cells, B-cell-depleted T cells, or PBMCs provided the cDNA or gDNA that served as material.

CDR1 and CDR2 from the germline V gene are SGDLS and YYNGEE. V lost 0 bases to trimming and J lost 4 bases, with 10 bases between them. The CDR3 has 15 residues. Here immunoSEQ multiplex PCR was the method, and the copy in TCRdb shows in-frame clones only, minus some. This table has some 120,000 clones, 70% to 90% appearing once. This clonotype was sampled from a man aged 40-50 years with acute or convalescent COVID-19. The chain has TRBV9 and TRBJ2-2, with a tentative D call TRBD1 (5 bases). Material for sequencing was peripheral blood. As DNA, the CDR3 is TGTGCCAGCAGCGTAGAAGGGGATAGCACCGGGGAGCTGTTTTTT. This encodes CASSVEGDSTGELFF.